The 24 T cell receptor beta chains given below trace back to one sample, sequenced in a study of shared clonotypes between healthy human individuals. The naive CD8 subset, CD45RO-negative cells positively selected for CCR7, excluded terminally differentiated effector memory CD45RA+ cells. TCRdb's copy holds only in-frame clones and misses some; the assay was immunoSEQ multiplex PCR. Here the sample spans 1.5 million to 2.5 million clones, roughly 95% being singletons. What was sequenced was naive CD8+ T cells sorted from blood. These receptors were taken from a man aged 18 to 30 in good health.

This chain's CDR3 is CASSYFRVPHTNEQFF. For the CDR3, the DNA is TGCGCCAGCAGCTACTTCAGGGTGCCCCATACCAATGAGCAGTTCTTC. This chain links TRBV5-1 with TRBJ2-1, with D tentatively TRBD1 (5 bases). CDR3 length: 16 amino acids. V was trimmed by 3 bases and J by 6 bases, leaving 19 bases between them. Germline values: CDR1 SGHRS, CDR2 YFSETQ.

The CDR3 coding sequence is TGCGCCAGCAGCCAACAAACCGTCGACGAGCAGTACTTC. It is translated as CASSQQTVDEQYF. This chain links TRBV4-1 with TRBJ2-7; the D is unclear. V gave up 2 bases and J gave up 5 bases, with 10 bases separating them. The CDR3 sequence is 13 residues long. Germline V gene data show CDR1 as MGHRA and CDR2 as YSYEKL.

The chain links TRBV4-1 to TRBJ2-7; D unresolved. The CDR3 runs 15 residues. Germline V CDR1 and CDR2: MGHRA, YSYEKL. Trimming removed 3 bases at V and 3 bases at J, with 15 bases between. CDR3 sequence (DNA): TGCGCCAGCAGCCATGGGATCGCAGCTATCTACGAGCAGTACTTC. Translation gives CASSHGIAAIYEQYF.

The chain has TRBV7-2 and TRBJ1-1, with D possibly being TRBD1 (6 bases). From germline, CDR1 is SGHTA and CDR2 FQGNSA. The CDR3 contains 15 residues. Trimming removed 5 bases at V and 3 bases at J, with 16 bases between. This CDR3 is CASSPRTEDHTEAFF. The DNA for the CDR3 is TGTGCCAGCAGCCCCCGGACAGAAGATCACACTGAAGCTTTCTTT.

As DNA, the CDR3 is TGTGCCACCGCCGGGGGGGCAGGGAGCACAGATACGCAGTATTTT. Translated: CATAGGAGSTDTQYF. This chain links TRBV6-5 with TRBJ2-3; 8 bases align to TRBD2. In germline, CDR1 is MNHEY, CDR2 SVGAGI. The CDR3 length is 15 residues. V lost 10 bases to trimming and J lost 0 bases; unmatched junction nucleotides: 9.

CDR3 DNA sequence: TGCGCCAGCAGTGAGACCCCTACAGGGTTCAATCAGCCCCAGCATTTT. It encodes CASSETPTGFNQPQHF. The gene calls are TRBV10-2 and TRBJ1-5; possibly TRBD1 for D (6 bases). V lost 2 bases, J lost 3 bases, and 14 bases lay in between. Per germline, CDR1 WSHSY and CDR2 SAAADI. This CDR3 has 16 amino acids.

The rearrangement uses TRBV7-9 and TRBJ2-1, with 8 bases fitting TRBD2. The germline V gene encodes CDR1 SEHNR and CDR2 FQNEAQ (reference sequence). CDR3 length equals 14 residues. Unmatched junction bases numbered 5, after V lost 3 bases and J lost 7 bases. CDR3 bases: TGTGCCAGCAGCTTCCTAGCGGGTACGAATGAGCAGTTCTTC. Amino acid sequence: CASSFLAGTNEQFF.

V usage is TRBV27 and J usage is TRBJ1-1, with D perhaps matching TRBD1 (6 bases). Germline V CDR1 and CDR2: MNHEY, SMNVEV (reference sequence). Trimming removed 5 bases from V and 5 bases from J, with 15 bases in between. This CDR3 is built from 14 residues. The CDR3 protein is CASSPGTLLTEAFF. CDR3 coding DNA: TGTGCCAGCAGTCCCGGGACATTATTGACTGAAGCTTTCTTT.

The chain is built from TRBV9 and TRBJ1-1; D is uncertain. Germline values: CDR1 SGDLS, CDR2 YYNGEE. Trimming shortened V by 3 bases and J by 0 bases, and 12 bases separated the two germline ends. The CDR3 sequence is 15 residues long. The CDR3 region is CASSGPGGVNTEAFF. CDR3 coding DNA: TGTGCCAGCAGCGGCCCGGGAGGCGTGAACACTGAAGCTTTCTTT.

This clone has a single count. The rearrangement joins TRBV5-4 to TRBJ1-2; 7 nucleotides line up with TRBD1. The CDR3 loop spans 14 amino acids. V lost 5 bases and J lost 6; bases outside the gene matches: 10. The germline gives CDR1 SGHNT, CDR2 YYREEE (reference sequence). CDR3 nucleotide sequence: TGTGCCAGCAGACCTCCGACAGGGAACGATGGCTACACCTTC. Translating gives CASRPPTGNDGYTF.

As regards this clone: One end of the junction varies from germline; a read error may be responsible. This chain uses TRBV25-1 with TRBJ1-1; no clear D gene. The CDR3 contains 15 residues. The V gene's germline CDR1 is MGHDK and CDR2 SYGVNS. The CDR3 nucleotides are TGTGCCAGCAGTGTCGCGGAGGGAATGAATACTGAAGCTTTCTTT. This translates into CASSVAEGMNTEAFF.

The rearrangement joins TRBV7-9 to TRBJ1-2, with a tentative D call TRBD1 (5 bases). This CDR3 is 12 amino acids long. Trimming shortened V by 7 bases and J by 10 bases, and 16 bases separated the two germline ends. CDR1 is SEHNR and CDR2 is FQNEAQ in the germline V gene (reference sequence). The CDR3 coding sequence is TGTGCCAGCACCTTGATGCGGGGGGACTACACCTTC. As protein: CASTLMRGDYTF. Supplemented by reference TRBV7-9 and TRBJ1-2, the full variable domain reads DTGVSQNPRHKITKRGQNVTFRCDPISEHNRLYWYRQTLGQGPEFLTYFQNEAQLEKSRLLSDRFSAERPKGSFSTLEIQRTEQGDSAMYLCASTLMRGDYTFGSGTRLTVV.

The CDR3 spells CASSANSGGPTYEQYF. CDR3 sequence (DNA): TGTGCCAGCAGTGCTAATAGCGGGGGGCCCACCTACGAGCAGTACTTC. This rearrangement joins TRBV2 to TRBJ2-7; 10 nucleotides align to TRBD2. This CDR3 has 16 amino acids. The trim removed 4 bases at V and 2 bases at J, leaving 8 bases unmatched. Per germline, CDR1 SNHLY and CDR2 FYNNEI.

This clone was seen once. The chain carries TRBV7-8 and TRBJ1-2; D might be TRBD1 (5 bases). The V gene lost 3 bases and the J gene lost 3 bases, with 11 bases spanning the gap. This CDR3 has 14 amino acids. Germline V gene sequence: CDR1 SGHVS, CDR2 FQNEAQ. The CDR3 here is CASSFGGEDYGYTF. CDR3 DNA sequence: TGTGCCAGCAGCTTCGGAGGGGAGGACTATGGCTACACCTTC. The entire variable domain, with the rest obtained from reference TRBV7-8 and TRBJ1-2, is as follows: GAGVSQSPRYKVAKRGQDVALRCDPISGHVSLFWYQQALGQGPEFLTYFQNEAQLDKSGLPSDRFFAERPEGSVSTLKIQRTQQEDSAVYLCASSFGGEDYGYTFGSGTRLTVV.

This chain joins TRBV7-8 and TRBJ2-7; TRBD2 matches 8 bases. V lost 5 bases to trimming and J lost 3 bases; unmatched junction nucleotides: 15. The CDR3 length is 17 residues. CDR1 and CDR2 (germline): SGHVS, FQNEAQ. The CDR3 sequence is CASSSGLAGTRDYEQYF. CDR3 coding DNA: TGTGCCAGCAGCAGCGGATTAGCAGGGACTAGGGACTACGAGCAGTACTTC.

The chain recombines TRBV7-3 with TRBJ1-5; D unclear. Trimming took 6 bases from V and 7 from J, leaving 13 bases between them. Germline loops: CDR1 SGHTA, CDR2 FQGTGA. The CDR3 contains 13 residues. This chain's CDR3 is CASSPHPLQPQHF. Here the CDR3 DNA reads TGTGCCAGCAGTCCCCACCCGCTCCAGCCCCAGCATTTT.

The CDR3 region has the DNA TGTGCCAGCAGTTTACAGGGGACGGGCACTGAAGCTTTCTTT. This gives the protein CASSLQGTGTEAFF. J is TRBJ1-1 and V is TRBV27; possibly TRBD1 for D (6 bases). V lost 2 bases, J lost 4 bases, and 11 bases lay in between. The CDR3 has 14 amino acids. CDR1 is MNHEY, CDR2 SMNVEV, per germline (reference sequence).

This chain links TRBV5-4 with TRBJ2-2; D unresolved. V was pared by 4 bases and J by 5 bases, with 9 bases between. The CDR3 covers 13 residues. Germline V gene data show CDR1 as SGHNT and CDR2 as YYREEE (reference sequence). The CDR3 nucleotides read TGTGCCAGCAGCAAAGACGGAACCGGGGAGCTGTTTTTT. Its protein product is CASSKDGTGELFF.

This clone was observed a single time. The rearrangement links TRBV27 to TRBJ2-5, with 8 bases identical to TRBD2. V lost 6 bases and J lost 5; bases outside the gene matches: 11. CDR3 length: 15 residues. Germline lookup yields CDR1 MNHEY and CDR2 SMNVEV (reference sequence). The CDR3 protein is CASSLRGGAQETQYF. The CDR3 DNA reads TGTGCCAGCAGCCTCCGGGGGGGGGCCCAGGAGACCCAGTACTTC.

The chain's CDR3 is CASSLDFGLVRNEQFF. In nucleotides, the CDR3 is TGTGCCAGCAGCTTAGATTTTGGACTAGTACGCAATGAGCAGTTCTTC. The chain is built from TRBV7-9 and TRBJ2-1; the match to TRBD2 covers 7 bases. The germline V gene encodes CDR1 SEHNR and CDR2 FQNEAQ (reference sequence). The CDR3 consists of 16 residues. V trimming: 1 base; J trimming: 6 bases; junction bases outside the gene matches: 9.

J is TRBJ1-4 and V is TRBV27; 10 nucleotides line up with TRBD1. The ends lost 7 bases at V and 7 bases at J; junction bases unmatched: 6. The CDR3 covers 14 residues. Germline CDR1 and CDR2: MNHEY and SMNVEV (reference sequence). For the CDR3, the DNA is TGTGCCAGCACCCCGGACAGGGGGGGTGAAAAACTGTTTTTT. It yields the protein CASTPDRGGEKLFF. The full variable domain, in which reference TRBV27 and TRBJ1-4 provide the parts outside the CDR3, is EAQVTQNPRYLITVTGKKLTVTCSQNMNHEYMSWYRQDPGLGLRQIYYSMNVEVTDKGDVPEGYKVSRKEKRNFPLILESPSPNQTSLYFCASTPDRGGEKLFFGSGTQLSVL.

This chain links TRBV7-9 with TRBJ2-1; 7 bases align to TRBD2. Germline V lookup: CDR1 SEHNR, CDR2 FQNEAQ (reference sequence). The CDR3 totals 17 residues. Losses at the gene ends were 7 bases for V and 7 bases for J; bases not matched to a gene: 19. CDR3 sequence reads: CASNAVEGSGEWNEQFF. DNA of the CDR3: TGTGCCAGCAACGCCGTCGAAGGAAGCGGGGAGTGGAATGAGCAGTTCTTC.

The chain recombines TRBV9 with TRBJ2-5; D is ambiguous. Germline assignment: CDR1 SGDLS and CDR2 YYNGEE. V lost 3 bases to trimming and J lost 3 bases, with 12 bases between them. The CDR3 is made up of 14 amino acids. The CDR3 nucleotides are TGTGCCAGCAGCGCCCACTACAGAGAAGAGACCCAGTACTTC. Its translation: CASSAHYREETQYF.

This chain links TRBV30 with TRBJ2-3; D unresolved. The CDR3 has 12 amino acids. V lost 0 bases and J 5 bases, leaving 6 bases between the germline ends. The germline gives CDR1 GTSNPN, CDR2 SVGIG (reference sequence). The CDR3 coding sequence is TGTGCCTGGAGTGTACGGTTAGATACGCAGTATTTT. Translated, it gives CAWSVRLDTQYF.